This T cell receptor (beta chain) was sequenced in a study of blood T cell repertoires in COVID-19. Original data processing: Amplifying reference gene primers gave estimates of nucleated cell counts. Using immunoSEQ multiplex PCR, the repertoire was profiled, and TCRdb retains in-frame clones only, with some absent. V and J calls and clone size are given by that table; D and trimming were obtained from the DNA. Among 250,000 to 300,000 clones listed, about 90% were seen once. CDR3 length: 16 amino acids. From germline, CDR1 is LNHDA and CDR2 SQIVND (reference sequence). With 4 bases clipped from V and 4 bases from J, the junction kept 9 bases outside the gene matches.

J is TRBJ1-5 and V is TRBV19, with 8 bases aligning to TRBD1. This clonotype was obtained from a woman aged 60 to 75 with COVID-19, enrolled during active disease. Sequenced: peripheral blood. Here the CDR3 reads CASSTNSGQGNQPQHF. CDR3 sequence (DNA): TGTGCCAGTAGTACGAACTCCGGACAGGGAAATCAGCCCCAGCATTTT.